Listed below are T cell receptor beta chains from one sample, sequenced in a study of T cell clusters in autoimmune cytopenias. No DNA is given; TCRdb re-called the multiplex PCR reads and lists each CDR3 protein once. The sample is made up of under 2,500 distinct CDR3 sequences, and the top ten hold roughly a sixth of it. A further study also used this sample, focusing on T cell repertoires in aging, cancer and after chemotherapy.

What was sequenced was peripheral blood. Source of these receptors: a human donor in good health. CDR3s include the opening cysteine and the closing phenylalanine or tryptophan. The order of the fields is V gene, J gene, clone size, CDR3 protein. Clone size appears in some rows only: once, few, many, or a class for an expanded clone.

TRBV19	TRBJ2-1	medium-sized	CASSMGVGLGISHEQFF
TRBV4-2	TRBJ1-2	NA	CASSFVGSDLYGYTF
TRBV25-1	TRBJ1-2	NA	CATSRGEYGYTF
TRBV6-2/TRBV6-3	TRBJ1-1	medium-sized	CASSRSGRTTEAFF
TRBV5-4	TRBJ2-7	medium-sized	CASSIGQGIDEQYF
TRBV6-1	TRBJ2-4	medium-sized	CASNPPLGGAKNIQYF
TRBV19	TRBJ2-3	large	CATADGPSHMITQYF
TRBV5-5	TRBJ2-3	medium-sized	CASSLTGNRDTDTQYF
TRBV28	TRBJ2-2	NA	CASSTPAKRGGGTGELFF
TRBV7-2	TRBJ1-3	NA	CASSESGSVSSGNTIYF
TRBV19	TRBJ2-3	NA	CASGGIPDTQYF
TRBV6-2/TRBV6-3	TRBJ2-7	medium-sized	CASSYSSYEQYF
TRBV4-2	TRBJ1-1	NA	CSSSQDRGRLNTEAFF
TRBV28	TRBJ1-5	NA	CASSSGTVDSNQPQHF
TRBV30	TRBJ2-3	medium-sized	CAWMARGLYTQYF
TRBV6-6	TRBJ1-1	medium-sized	CASRYTGTGGTEAFF
TRBV7-2	TRBJ1-2	NA	CASSLVQRAGYTF
TRBV4-3	TRBJ1-1	NA	CASSLHLLEDTEAFF
TRBV6-2/TRBV6-3	TRBJ1-1	NA	CASRPGGGPEAFF
TRBV18	TRBJ1-6	NA	CASSPREDNSPLHF
TRBV29-1	TRBJ1-2	NA	CSVAGTGYGYTF
TRBV10-3	TRBJ1-1	medium-sized	CAISESELTEAFF
TRBV7-9	TRBJ1-3	medium-sized	CASSYIRGGSGNTIYF
TRBV29-1	TRBJ2-1	large	CSGQGLGNEQFF
TRBV20-1	TRBJ2-1	NA	CSARGPVGGPSYNEQFF
TRBV5-6	TRBJ1-6	medium-sized	CASSTDRSSYNSPLHF
TRBV5-4	TRBJ2-1	medium-sized	CASSLSPGPKWRNEQFF
TRBV25-1	TRBJ2-7	NA	CASSDPGRSSYEQYF
TRBV6-2/TRBV6-3	TRBJ2-1	NA	CATSDPTGTSGGYEQFF
TRBV6-2/TRBV6-3	TRBJ2-5	medium-sized	CASSYGGEETQYF
TRBV6-5	TRBJ2-1	large	CASSYSGTRYNEQFF
TRBV30	TRBJ2-1	large	CAWDRGTSNEQFF
TRBV7-2	TRBJ1-5	NA	CASSLSGTGNQPQHF
TRBV20-1	TRBJ2-7	medium-sized	CSARPGPRPYEQYF
TRBV29-1	TRBJ1-2	large	CSVEGPPGGAYYGYTF
TRBV5-5	TRBJ2-2	NA	CASSLTLLTTGELFF
TRBV19	TRBJ2-1	large	CASSSTGTGTREQFF
TRBV7-2	TRBJ2-3	medium-sized	CASSLAGDREVDTQYF